This is a list of T cell receptor beta chains from one sample in a study of cytomegalovirus exposure and HLA in healthy donors. Generated by immunoSEQ multiplex PCR, the TCRdb table keeps only in-frame clones and is missing some. The sample contains around 150,000 clones, roughly four fifths of which appear only once. The sequenced sample was PBMCs. The receptors stem from a human donor in good health. The CDR3 runs from the conserved cysteine through the conserved F or W. D genes are given only for firm matches. Size is omitted from some rows. Given values are once, few, many or a class for expanded clones.

D	size	J	V	DNA	CDR3
TRBD2	.	TRBJ2-1	TRBV2	TGTGCCAGCTCGAGCGGGAGAAGGAATGAGCAGTTCTTC	CASSSGRRNEQFF
TRBD1	.	TRBJ1-5	TRBV6-5	TGTGCCAGCAGACAGGGGCTAAATCAGCCCCAGCATTTT	CASRQGLNQPQHF
.	.	TRBJ2-7	TRBV11-3	TGTGCCAGCAGCTGGAGGCGGACGGCCTCCTACGAGCAGTACTTC	CASSWRRTASYEQYF
TRBD1	.	TRBJ2-7	TRBV7-8	TGTGCCAGCAGCTTAACCACCGGGACAGGTACCTACGAGCAGTACTTC	CASSLTTGTGTYEQYF
TRBD1	.	TRBJ2-7	TRBV7-6	TGTGCCAGCAGCACCCGACAGGGGGCCAACGAGCAGTACTTC	CASSTRQGANEQYF
.	.	TRBJ1-2	TRBV9	TGTGCCAGCAGCGTAGCGCTGGGCCCTAACTATGGCTACACCTTC	CASSVALGPNYGYTF
.	.	TRBJ1-2	TRBV6-5	TGTGCCAGCACCTCGCCCCGCAGGGACTATGGCTACACCTTC	CASTSPRRDYGYTF
TRBD2	.	TRBJ2-1	TRBV10-3	TGTGCCATCAGTGAATTCGGCGGGGGGGGTGATGAGCAGTTCTTC	CAISEFGGGGDEQFF
TRBD1	.	TRBJ2-7	TRBV5-6	TGTGCCAGCAGCACGGACAGGGGACCGTTATACGAGCAGTACTTC	CASSTDRGPLYEQYF
.	.	TRBJ1-2	TRBV30	TGTGCCTGGAACACGGGGAGGGGAGGTTATGGCTACACCTTC	CAWNTGRGGYGYTF
.	.	TRBJ2-7	TRBV5-6	TGTGCCAGCAGCTTCGGGGAAGGCGCCTACGAGCAGTACTTC	CASSFGEGAYEQYF
TRBD2	.	TRBJ2-2	TRBV5-1	TGCGCCAGCAGCGCGACTAGCGGGGGTCTGGGCACCGGGGAGCTGTTTTTT	CASSATSGGLGTGELFF
.	few	TRBJ2-3	TRBV2	TGTGCCAGCGGGAGCCCAAGCACAGATACGCAGTATTTT	CASGSPSTDTQYF
TRBD1	.	TRBJ2-5	TRBV18	TGTGCCAGCTCAACAGGGGGCATGGAGGAGACCCAGTACTTC	CASSTGGMEETQYF
.	.	TRBJ1-5	TRBV6-1	TGTGCCAGCAGTGAACCAGGGGAGAGGACTCAGCCCCAGCATTTT	CASSEPGERTQPQHF
TRBD2	.	TRBJ2-5	TRBV9	TGTGCCAGCAGCGTAGGGGGACTAGCCGGGACCCAGTACTTC	CASSVGGLAGTQYF
TRBD1	.	TRBJ1-1	TRBV18	TGTGCCAGCTCCTTTGGACAGGAGAACACTGAAGCTTTCTTT	CASSFGQENTEAFF
TRBD1	.	TRBJ2-7	TRBV7-8	TGTGCCAGCAGCAGACAGGGGCCGGCCTACGAGCAGTACTTC	CASSRQGPAYEQYF
TRBD2	.	TRBJ2-2	TRBV7-3	TGTGCCAGCAGCCCGGGACTAGCGAACACCGGGGAGCTGTTTTTT	CASSPGLANTGELFF
.	.	TRBJ1-1	TRBV18	TGTGCCAGCTCACCAAATTATAACACTGAAGCTTTCTTT	CASSPNYNTEAFF
TRBD2	once	TRBJ2-1	TRBV5-1	TGCGCCAGCAGGGTCCTAGCGGGCAATGAGCAGTTCTTC	CASRVLAGNEQFF
.	.	TRBJ2-1	TRBV7-9	TGTGCCAGCAGCTTAGCTGCCAGTCTCAATCCGAATGAGCAGTTCTTC	CASSLAASLNPNEQFF
.	.	TRBJ2-2	TRBV28	TGTGCCAGCAGTCGGAGGGGGGGAGACACCGGGGAGCTGTTTTTT	CASSRRGGDTGELFF
.	.	TRBJ2-2	TRBV7-3	TGTGCCAGCAGCTTAAGCAGGGCCGGGGAGCTGTTTTTT	CASSLSRAGELFF
TRBD2	.	TRBJ2-7	TRBV2	TGTGCCAGCAGGGCTAGCGGGTATTCCTACGAGCAGTACTTC	CASRASGYSYEQYF
TRBD1	.	TRBJ2-5	TRBV28	TGTGCCAGCAGTCTTACCGGGACAGGGGCCGGGACCCAGTACTTC	CASSLTGTGAGTQYF
.	.	TRBJ1-1	TRBV6-6	TGTGCCAGCAGTCACGGGAGCACTGAAGCTTTCTTT	CASSHGSTEAFF
TRBD2	.	TRBJ2-3	TRBV10-1	TGCGCCAGCAGTGTCGGTAGCGGGGACACAGATACGCAGTATTTT	CASSVGSGDTDTQYF
TRBD1	once	TRBJ1-5	TRBV4-2	TGTGCCAGCAGCCAAAGGGACAGGGATAGCAATCAGCCCCAGCATTTT	CASSQRDRDSNQPQHF
.	.	TRBJ2-1	TRBV6-1	TGTGCCAGCAGCAGGGGTGAGCAGTTCTTC	CASSRGEQFF
TRBD1	.	TRBJ2-5	TRBV27	TGTGCCCCGCCCCCTAGGGACAGGGGAACGGAGACCCAGTACTTC	CAPPPRDRGTETQYF
.	.	TRBJ1-1	TRBV20-1	TGCAGTGCGGGACACGGGACCCAAGCTTTCTTT	CSAGHGTQAFF
.	.	TRBJ2-7	TRBV5-4	TGTGCCAGCAGCTTGGAACAGGGCCCCTACGAGCAGTACTTC	CASSLEQGPYEQYF
.	.	TRBJ2-1	TRBV6-6	TGTGCCAGCAGTTACCCTGGCACCCAGGGGCACAATGAGCAGTTCTTC	CASSYPGTQGHNEQFF
.	.	TRBJ1-1	TRBV6-5	TGTGCCAGCAGTGGGAGTTCGAATGAAGCTTTCTTT	CASSGSSNEAFF
TRBD2	.	TRBJ2-1	TRBV5-1	TGCGCTAGCAGCTTGGGCGGGAGCTACTACAATGAGCAGTTCTTC	CASSLGGSYYNEQFF
TRBD2	.	TRBJ2-3	TRBV19	TGTGCCAGTAGTACCCTGGCGGGAGCGGATACGCAGTATTTT	CASSTLAGADTQYF
.	.	TRBJ2-1	TRBV2	TGTGCCAGCAGTGTTTTGAGTGAGCAGTTCTTC	CASSVLSEQFF
.	.	TRBJ1-3	TRBV5-1	TGCGCCAGCAGCCGGGGGGAGATAAACTCTGGAAACACCATATATTTT	CASSRGEINSGNTIYF
TRBD2	.	TRBJ2-1	TRBV5-1	TGCGCCAGCAGCTTGGATGCTGCGGGGGGCAATGAGCAGTTCTTC	CASSLDAAGGNEQFF
.	.	TRBJ2-7	TRBV10-2	TGCGCCAGCAGTGGGGGGATGGACAGCTCCTACGAGCAGTACTTC	CASSGGMDSSYEQYF